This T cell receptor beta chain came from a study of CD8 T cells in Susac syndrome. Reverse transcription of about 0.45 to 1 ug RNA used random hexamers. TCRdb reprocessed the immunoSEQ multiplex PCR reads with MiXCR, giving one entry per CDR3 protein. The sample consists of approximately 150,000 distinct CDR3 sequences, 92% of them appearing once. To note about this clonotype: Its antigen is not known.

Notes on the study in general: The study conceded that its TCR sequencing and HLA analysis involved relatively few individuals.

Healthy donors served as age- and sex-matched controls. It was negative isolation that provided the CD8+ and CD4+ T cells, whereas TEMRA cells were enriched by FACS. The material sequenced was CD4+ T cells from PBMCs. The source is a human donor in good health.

CDR3 nucleotide sequence: TGTGCCAGCAGCGTCCAGTCCGGGACGGCTGGCGAGCAGTACTTC. It is translated as CASSVQSGTAGEQYF. This chain connects TRBV7-3 to TRBJ2-7; D assignment may be TRBD1 or TRBD2 (5 bases each). The CDR3 consists of 15 residues. Trimming pared 5 bases from V and 6 bases from J, leaving 20 bases between. Germline loops: CDR1 SGHTA, CDR2 FQGTGA.